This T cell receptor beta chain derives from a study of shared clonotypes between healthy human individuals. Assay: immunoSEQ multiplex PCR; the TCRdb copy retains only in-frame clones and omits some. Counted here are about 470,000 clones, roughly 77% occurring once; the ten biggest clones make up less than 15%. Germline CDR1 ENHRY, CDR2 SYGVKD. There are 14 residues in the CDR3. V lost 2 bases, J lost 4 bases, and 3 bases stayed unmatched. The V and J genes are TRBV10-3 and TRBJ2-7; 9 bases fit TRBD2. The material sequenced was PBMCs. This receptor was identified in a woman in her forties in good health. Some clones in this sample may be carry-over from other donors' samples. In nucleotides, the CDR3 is TGTGCCATCAGTGAGGCGGGAGGGCCTTACGAGCAGTACTTC. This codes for CAISEAGGPYEQYF.